Each of the 23 T cell receptor beta chains below was sequenced from the same sample in a study of shared clonotypes between healthy human individuals. The protocol was immunoSEQ multiplex PCR, while the TCRdb copy is restricted to in-frame clones and leaves out a portion. The sample holds 450,000 to 500,000 clones, about 78% seen once. Sample: PBMCs. Receptors originate from a middle-aged woman in good health. Some clones in this sample may be carry-over from other donors' samples.

The V call is TRBV28, the J call TRBJ1-2; possibly TRBD1 for D (6 bases). CDR1 and CDR2 from the germline V gene are MDHEN and SYDVKM. The CDR3 is made up of 14 amino acids. Trimming pared 6 bases from V and 6 bases from J, leaving 17 bases between. The CDR3 DNA reads as TGTGCCAGCAGCCGGGACACGAGACGCAATGGCTACACCTTC. Amino acids: CASSRDTRRNGYTF.

Many counts were recorded for this clone. V and J are TRBV15 and TRBJ2-7; D unclear. CDR1 is LNHNV and CDR2 is YYDKDF in the germline V gene (reference sequence). Trimming shortened V by 8 bases and J by 5 bases, and 22 bases separated the two germline ends. The length of the CDR3 is 15 residues. The CDR3 is CATGSYDTGRHEQYF. CDR3 DNA: TGTGCCACCGGATCCTACGACACCGGGCGCCACGAGCAGTACTTC.

The chain employs TRBV5-4 and TRBJ1-2, with D perhaps TRBD1 (6 bases). Trimming shortened V by 2 bases and J by 5 bases, and 13 bases separated the two germline ends. The CDR3 sequence is 14 residues long. From germline, CDR1 is SGHNT and CDR2 YYREEE (reference sequence). CDR3 nucleotide sequence: TGTGCCAGCAGCTTCGGACAGTCTACATATGGCTACACCTTC. Protein product: CASSFGQSTYGYTF.

This clone came up many times. In the same sample, other DNA sequences code for this CDR3. The J gene is TRBJ1-5, the V gene TRBV29-1; D perhaps matches TRBD1 (6 bases). V lost 6 bases and J 3 bases, leaving 18 bases between the germline ends. CDR3 length: 15 amino acids. Germline V gives CDR1 SQVTM, CDR2 ANQGSEA. Here the CDR3 reads CSVATGRGNNQPQHF. The CDR3 DNA reads as TGCAGCGTCGCGACAGGTAGAGGGAACAATCAGCCCCAGCATTTT.

This clone was picked up a small number of times. J is TRBJ2-3 and V is TRBV19, with D tentatively TRBD2 (5 bases). The CDR3 runs 11 residues. The V gene lost 1 base and the J gene lost 12 bases, with 8 bases spanning the gap. Germline CDR1 is LNHDA and CDR2 is SQIVND (reference sequence). The CDR3 protein is CASSIGGPQYF. CDR3 bases: TGTGCCAGTAGTATAGGCGGGCCCCAGTATTTT.

The chain joins TRBV15 to TRBJ2-5, with D unclear. Germline V gene sequence: CDR1 LNHNV, CDR2 YYDKDF (reference sequence). Trimming shortened V by 0 bases and J by 5 bases, and 10 bases separated the two germline ends. This CDR3 spans 14 amino acids. CDR3 DNA: TGTGCCACCAGCAGAGATCGGGTAATGGAGACCCAGTACTTC. As protein: CATSRDRVMETQYF.

This clone was counted a few times. This rearrangement joins TRBV4-3 to TRBJ1-4; tentatively, D is TRBD1 (6 bases). The ends were cut back, 0 bases at V and 5 bases at J, with 13 bases in the middle. The CDR3 totals 16 residues. CDR1 and CDR2 (germline): LGHNA, YSLEER. The CDR3 here is CASSQDTGRENEKLFF. The CDR3 DNA reads as TGCGCCAGCAGCCAAGATACAGGGAGGGAGAATGAAAAACTGTTTTTT.

About this clone itself: In the same sample, other DNA sequences code for this CDR3. The chain links TRBV15 to TRBJ2-1, with 7 nucleotides matching TRBD2. The CDR3 contains 18 residues. In germline, CDR1 is LNHNV, CDR2 YYDKDF (reference sequence). The trim removed 2 bases at V and 5 bases at J, leaving 15 bases unmatched. The DNA of the CDR3 is TGTGCCACCAGCAGACCAACAACCTGGACTAGGGAAAACAATGAGCAGTTCTTC. This gives the protein CATSRPTTWTRENNEQFF.

The chain combines TRBV19 with TRBJ1-2; D not certain. With 7 bases removed from V and 5 bases from J, the gap between germline ends came to 11 bases. This CDR3 region has 12 residues. Germline V gene lookup returns CDR1 LNHDA and CDR2 SQIVND (reference sequence). CDR3: CASKEGNYGYTF. CDR3 sequence (DNA): TGTGCCAGTAAGGAGGGAAATTATGGCTACACCTTC. Full variable domain (remainder filled in from reference TRBV19 and TRBJ1-2): DGGITQSPKYLFRKEGQNVTLSCEQNLNHDAMYWYRQDPGQGLRLIYYSQIVNDFQKGDIAEGYSVSREKKESFPLTVTSAQKNPTAFYLCASKEGNYGYTFGSGTRLTVV.

V gene TRBV27 combines with J gene TRBJ2-2, with D hard to call. Trimming took off 7 bases at V and 5 bases at J, with 11 bases between the two ends. CDR1 and CDR2 (germline): MNHEY, SMNVEV (reference sequence). This CDR3 spans 13 amino acids. The CDR3 here is CASTGYTTGELFF. CDR3 sequence (DNA): TGTGCCAGCACAGGTTATACTACCGGGGAGCTGTTTTTT.

The V call is TRBV19, the J call TRBJ1-4; possible D gene TRBD1, 5 bases. This CDR3 is 13 amino acids long. Per germline, CDR1 LNHDA and CDR2 SQIVND (reference sequence). Trimming pared 10 bases from V and 7 bases from J, leaving 16 bases between. CDR3 loop: CATSGAVGEKLFF. For the CDR3, the DNA is TGTGCCACCTCTGGGGCAGTTGGTGAAAAACTGTTTTTT.

With regard to this clone: Being one base from a much bigger clone, this may be a read error. The V call is TRBV2, the J call TRBJ1-2; D is uncertain. The CDR3 length is 12 residues. CDR1 SNHLY and CDR2 FYNNEI come from the germline V gene. V shed 6 bases and J shed 6 bases, with 11 bases lying between them. The CDR3 reads CASRSAGDGYTF. CDR3 bases: TGTGCCAGCAGGTCGGCAGGCGATGGCTACACCTTC.

A word on this clone: This likely reflects a read error, since a far larger clone is one base away. This chain links TRBV7-8 with TRBJ1-1, with no clear D. The CDR3 covers 16 residues. The germline gives CDR1 SGHVS, CDR2 FQNEAQ. The CDR3 sequence: CASSLDRVGWNTEVFF. DNA of the CDR3: TGTGCCAGCAGCTTGGACCGGGTTGGGTGGAACACTGAAGTTTTCTTT.

The chain recombines TRBV19 with TRBJ2-5; 10 bases match TRBD2. CDR1 is LNHDA, CDR2 SQIVND, per germline (reference sequence). V gave up 9 bases and J gave up 5 bases; unmatched junction bases: 9. The CDR3 has 14 residues. The CDR3 DNA sequence: TGTGCCAGCCGGACTAGCGGAACCAGGGAGACCCAGTACTTC. It yields the protein CASRTSGTRETQYF.

V is TRBV5-1 and J is TRBJ2-6; D uncertain. V was clipped by 6 bases and J by 0 bases, with 10 bases between them. The CDR3 spans 15 residues. Germline V CDR1 and CDR2: SGHRS, YFSETQ. The CDR3 DNA reads as TGCGCCAGCACTACGGAGAGCTCTGGGGCCAACGTCCTGACTTTC. Its translation is CASTTESSGANVLTF.

The gene calls are TRBV28 and TRBJ2-5; D gene uncertain. The V and J ends lost 2 bases and 4 bases respectively, with 8 bases between them. The CDR3 length is 13 residues. The germline V gene encodes CDR1 MDHEN and CDR2 SYDVKM. The CDR3 reads CASSLPPGETQYF. CDR3 in DNA: TGTGCCAGCAGTTTACCCCCCGGAGAGACCCAGTACTTC.

Details on this clone: This specimen includes other DNA sequences encoding the same CDR3. V gene TRBV29-1 combines with J gene TRBJ2-2, with TRBD2 as a possible D gene (9 bases). The CDR3 spans 20 residues. Germline CDR1 SQVTM, CDR2 ANQGSEA. Trimming left V 6 bases short and J 4 bases short, with 33 bases between. The CDR3 nucleotides read TGCAGCGTCGCTACCGGGACAGGTGGGTCTGGCGGGAGGGTCACCGGGGAGCTGTTTTTT. Translation: CSVATGTGGSGGRVTGELFF.

This clone has only a few counts. The J gene is TRBJ2-2, the V gene TRBV7-3; 10 bases are shared with TRBD1. Germline lookup yields CDR1 SGHTA and CDR2 FQGTGA. The trim removed 1 base at V and 4 bases at J, leaving 3 bases unmatched. CDR3 length: 16 residues. The CDR3 loop reads CASSLNRDRGTGELFF. In DNA form, the CDR3 reads TGTGCCAGCAGCTTAAACCGGGACAGGGGCACCGGGGAGCTGTTTTTT.

The rearrangement joins TRBV4-2 to TRBJ1-2, with unresolved D. Per the germline V gene, CDR1 is LGHNA and CDR2 is YNFKEQ. The CDR3 covers 16 residues. V shed 0 bases and J shed 2 bases, with 13 bases lying between them. The CDR3 DNA reads TGTGCCAGCAGCCAAGATTGGGATCAGTCGAACTATGGCTACACCTTC. Translated, it gives CASSQDWDQSNYGYTF.

Only a few counts were recorded for this clone. This chain joins TRBV7-3 and TRBJ2-7; a weak D match, TRBD2 (5 bases). With 0 bases removed from V and 1 base from J, the gap between germline ends came to 7 bases. This CDR3 region has 14 residues. The germline V gene has CDR1 SGHTA and CDR2 FQGTGA. CDR3 region: CASSLTSGSYEQYF. CDR3 bases: TGTGCCAGCAGCTTAACCAGCGGATCCTACGAGCAGTACTTC.

This rearrangement joins TRBV5-6 to TRBJ1-3; 8 positions agree with TRBD1. Germline CDR1 is SGHDT and CDR2 is YYEEEE. The CDR3 contains 15 residues. V shed 7 bases, J shed 3 bases, and the junction held 9 bases outside the gene matches. CDR3 region: CASGSQGELGNTIYF. Written as DNA, the CDR3 is TGTGCCAGCGGTTCACAGGGGGAACTTGGAAACACCATATATTTT.

This chain joins TRBV11-3 and TRBJ2-5, with D perhaps being TRBD1 or TRBD2 (7 bases each). This CDR3 spans 15 amino acids. Germline lookup yields CDR1 SGHNT and CDR2 YENEEA. V was shortened by 5 bases and J by 5 bases, with 18 bases between the two germline ends. CDR3 protein: CASSPGGDPRETQYF. CDR3 DNA sequence: TGTGCCAGCAGCCCAGGGGGGGACCCCCGGGAGACCCAGTACTTC.

The chain uses TRBV7-9 and TRBJ1-2; D remains ambiguous. This CDR3 has 16 amino acids. Trimming removed 5 bases at V and 8 bases at J, with 24 bases between. Germline V gene sequence: CDR1 SEHNR, CDR2 FQNEAQ (reference sequence). The CDR3 protein is CASSRLPKHAYQGYTF. In nucleotides, the CDR3 is TGTGCCAGCAGCCGGTTGCCGAAGCACGCGTACCAAGGCTACACCTTC.